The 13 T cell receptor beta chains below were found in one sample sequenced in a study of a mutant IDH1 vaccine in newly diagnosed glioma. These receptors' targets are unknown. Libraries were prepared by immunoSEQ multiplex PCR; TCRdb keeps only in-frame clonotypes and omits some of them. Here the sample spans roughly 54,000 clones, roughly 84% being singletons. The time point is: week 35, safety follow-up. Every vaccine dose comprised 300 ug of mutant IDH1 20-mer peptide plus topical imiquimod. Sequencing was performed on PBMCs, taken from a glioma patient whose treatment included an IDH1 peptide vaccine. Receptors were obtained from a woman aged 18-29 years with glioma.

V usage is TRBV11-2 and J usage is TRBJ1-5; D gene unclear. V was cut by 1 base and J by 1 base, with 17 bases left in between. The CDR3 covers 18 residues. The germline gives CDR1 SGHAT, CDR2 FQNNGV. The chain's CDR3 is CASSLGVLLGGSNQPQHF. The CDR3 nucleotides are TGTGCCAGCAGCTTAGGGGTCCTGTTGGGAGGGAGCAATCAGCCCCAGCATTTT.

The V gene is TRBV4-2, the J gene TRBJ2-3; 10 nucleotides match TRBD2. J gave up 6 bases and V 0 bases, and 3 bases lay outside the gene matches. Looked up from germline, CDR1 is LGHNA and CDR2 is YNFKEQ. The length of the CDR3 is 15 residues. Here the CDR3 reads CASSQELAGEDTQYF. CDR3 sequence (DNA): TGTGCCAGCAGCCAAGAGCTAGCGGGGGAGGATACGCAGTATTTT.

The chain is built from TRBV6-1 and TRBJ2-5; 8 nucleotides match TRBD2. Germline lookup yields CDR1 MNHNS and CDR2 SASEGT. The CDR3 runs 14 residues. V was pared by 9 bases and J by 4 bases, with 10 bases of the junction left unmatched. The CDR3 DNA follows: TGTGCCAGTTCACCGGGACTAGTGAGAGAGACCCAGTACTTC. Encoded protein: CASSPGLVRETQYF.

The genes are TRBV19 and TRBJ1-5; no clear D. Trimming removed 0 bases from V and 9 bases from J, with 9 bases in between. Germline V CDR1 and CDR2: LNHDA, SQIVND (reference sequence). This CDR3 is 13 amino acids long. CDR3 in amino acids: CASSIDDRPPQHF. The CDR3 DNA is TGTGCCAGTAGTATAGATGATCGCCCGCCCCAGCATTTT. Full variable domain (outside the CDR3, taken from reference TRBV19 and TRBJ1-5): DGGITQSPKYLFRKEGQNVTLSCEQNLNHDAMYWYRQDPGQGLRLIYYSQIVNDFQKGDIAEGYSVSREKKESFPLTVTSAQKNPTAFYLCASSIDDRPPQHFGDGTRLSIL.

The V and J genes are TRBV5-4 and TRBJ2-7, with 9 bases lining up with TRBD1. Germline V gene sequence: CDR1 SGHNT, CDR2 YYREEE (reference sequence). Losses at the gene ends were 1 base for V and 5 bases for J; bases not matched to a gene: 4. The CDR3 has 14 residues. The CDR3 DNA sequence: TGTGCCAGCAGCTTGAGGGGACAGGGCCACGAGCAGTACTTC. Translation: CASSLRGQGHEQYF. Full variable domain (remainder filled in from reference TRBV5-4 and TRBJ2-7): ETGVTQSPTHLIKTRGQQVTLRCSSQSGHNTVSWYQQALGQGPQFIFQYYREEENGRGNFPPRFSGLQFPNYSSELNVNALELDDSALYLCASSLRGQGHEQYFGPGTRLTVT.

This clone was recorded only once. The CDR3 nucleotides are TGTGCCAGTACCAGTCTATCCTACGAGCAGTACTTC. Its protein is CASTSLSYEQYF. The J gene is TRBJ2-7, the V gene TRBV19; D is unclear. CDR3 length equals 12 residues. The V end lost 7 bases, the J end lost 1 base, and 8 bases lay between the germline ends. The germline gives CDR1 LNHDA, CDR2 SQIVND (reference sequence). The whole variable domain, filled in from reference TRBV19 and TRBJ2-7, reads DGGITQSPKYLFRKEGQNVTLSCEQNLNHDAMYWYRQDPGQGLRLIYYSQIVNDFQKGDIAEGYSVSREKKESFPLTVTSAQKNPTAFYLCASTSLSYEQYFGPGTRLTVT.

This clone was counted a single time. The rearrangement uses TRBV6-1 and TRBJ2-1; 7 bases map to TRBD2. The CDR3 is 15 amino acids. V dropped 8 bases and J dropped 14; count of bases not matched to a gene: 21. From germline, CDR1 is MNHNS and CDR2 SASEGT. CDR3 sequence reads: CASASGDLIGVVKFF. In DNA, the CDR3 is TGTGCCAGCGCGAGCGGGGACTTGATCGGGGTAGTAAAGTTCTTC.

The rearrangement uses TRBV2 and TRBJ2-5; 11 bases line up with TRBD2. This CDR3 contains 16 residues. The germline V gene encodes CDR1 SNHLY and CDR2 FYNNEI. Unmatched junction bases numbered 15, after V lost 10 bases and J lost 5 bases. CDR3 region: CAISSSGRSAGETQYF. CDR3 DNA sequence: TGTGCCATCAGCTCTAGCGGGAGGTCAGCCGGGGAGACCCAGTACTTC.

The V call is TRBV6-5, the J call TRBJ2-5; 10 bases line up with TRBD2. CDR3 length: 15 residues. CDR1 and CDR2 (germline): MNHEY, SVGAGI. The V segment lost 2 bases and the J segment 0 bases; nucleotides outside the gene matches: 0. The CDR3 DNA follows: TGTGCCAGCAGTTACGGGACTAGCGACCAAGAGACCCAGTACTTC. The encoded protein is CASSYGTSDQETQYF.

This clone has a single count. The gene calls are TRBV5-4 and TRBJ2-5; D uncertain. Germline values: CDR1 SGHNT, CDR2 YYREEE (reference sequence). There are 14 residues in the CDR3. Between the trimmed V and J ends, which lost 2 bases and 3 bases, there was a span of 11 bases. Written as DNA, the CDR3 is TGTGCCAGCAGCTTCGTCGAAGGGAAAGAGACCCAGTACTTC. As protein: CASSFVEGKETQYF.

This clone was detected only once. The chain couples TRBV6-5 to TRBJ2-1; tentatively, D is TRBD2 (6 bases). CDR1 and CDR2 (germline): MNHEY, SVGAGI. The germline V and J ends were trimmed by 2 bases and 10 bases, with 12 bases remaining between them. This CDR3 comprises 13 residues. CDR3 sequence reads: CASSYRPGGEQFF. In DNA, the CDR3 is TGTGCCAGCAGTTACCGACCTGGAGGGGAGCAGTTCTTC.

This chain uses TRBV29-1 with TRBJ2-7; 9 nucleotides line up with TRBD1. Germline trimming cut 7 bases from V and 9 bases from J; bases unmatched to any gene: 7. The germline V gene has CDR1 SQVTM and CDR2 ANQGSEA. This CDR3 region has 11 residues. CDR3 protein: CSAGGTGLQYF. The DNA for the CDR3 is TGCAGCGCTGGGGGGACAGGGCTGCAGTACTTC.

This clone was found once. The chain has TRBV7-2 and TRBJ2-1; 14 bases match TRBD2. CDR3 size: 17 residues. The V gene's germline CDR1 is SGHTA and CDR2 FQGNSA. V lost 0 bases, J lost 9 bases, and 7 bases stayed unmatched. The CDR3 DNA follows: TGTGCCAGCAGCTTAGCCCCGGGACTAGCGGGGGCGTTTGAGCAGTTCTTC. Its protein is CASSLAPGLAGAFEQFF.